This T cell receptor beta chain was captured by sequencing in a study of CD8 T cell repertoires and HIV-1 epitope variants. Looking at the study overall: Twenty-five autologous and known Gag and Nef epitope variant peptides each stimulated T cells separately.

V was pared by 5 bases and J by 4 bases, with 8 bases between. Looked up from germline, CDR1 is MDHEN and CDR2 is SYDVKM. This CDR3 has 12 amino acids. Generated by immunoSEQ multiplex PCR, the TCRdb table keeps only in-frame clones and is missing some. The sample holds more than 85,000 clones, 70% to 75% seen once. Material for sequencing was uncultured baseline CD8+ T cells from peripheral blood mononuclear cells (PBMCs). V is TRBV28 and J is TRBJ1-2, with a tentative D call TRBD1 (6 bases). This receptor was obtained from a male donor with HIV. In nucleotides, the CDR3 is TGTGCCAGCAGTGTACAGGGCTATGGCTACACCTTC. Translated: CASSVQGYGYTF.